These 17 T cell receptor beta chains came from one sample sequenced in a study of blood T cell repertoires in COVID-19. Method: immunoSEQ multiplex PCR; TCRdb's copy keeps in-frame clones and lacks some. Counted here are roughly 250,000 clones, approximately 90% occurring once; the ten biggest clones make up roughly 0.8%. Material: peripheral blood. The receptor set was obtained from a man younger than 45 with acute or convalescent COVID-19.

This sequence joins TRBV30 and TRBJ2-1; no definite D call. The CDR3 is 13 residues long. Trimming took off 0 bases at V and 5 bases at J, with 8 bases between the two ends. Germline V lookup: CDR1 GTSNPN, CDR2 SVGIG (reference sequence). CDR3 region: CAWSVLAHNEQFF. Written as DNA, the CDR3 is TGTGCCTGGAGTGTTCTGGCTCACAATGAGCAGTTCTTC.

This rearrangement joins TRBV19 to TRBJ2-5; no clear D. CDR1 and CDR2 (germline): LNHDA, SQIVND (reference sequence). This CDR3 has 11 residues. V lost 3 bases, J lost 4 bases, and 3 bases lay in between. The CDR3 spells CASSIRETQYF. CDR3 in DNA: TGTGCCAGTAGTATCCGAGAGACCCAGTACTTC. The full variable domain, with the rest looked up from reference TRBV19 and TRBJ2-5, is DGGITQSPKYLFRKEGQNVTLSCEQNLNHDAMYWYRQDPGQGLRLIYYSQIVNDFQKGDIAEGYSVSREKKESFPLTVTSAQKNPTAFYLCASSIRETQYFGPGTRLLVL.

The chain links TRBV5-1 to TRBJ2-5; 7 nucleotides agree with TRBD1. This CDR3 region has 13 residues. Germline lookup yields CDR1 SGHRS and CDR2 YFSETQ. Unmatched junction bases numbered 3, after V lost 6 bases and J lost 1 base. CDR3 sequence (DNA): TGCGCCAGCAACAGGGACAGCCAAGAGACCCAGTACTTC. Its protein is CASNRDSQETQYF.

The chain links TRBV7-9 to TRBJ2-1; D call uncertain. This CDR3 is 15 amino acids long. The germline V gene has CDR1 SEHNR and CDR2 FQNEAQ (reference sequence). Trimming stripped 4 bases from V and 6 bases from J, with 16 bases between. As DNA, the CDR3 is TGTGCCAGCAGCTCGCCGGTAAAAAGCCGCAATGAGCAGTTCTTC. It is translated as CASSSPVKSRNEQFF.

The chain is built from TRBV7-9 and TRBJ1-5, with a weak D call TRBD1 (6 bases). CDR3 length: 17 amino acids. Germline loops: CDR1 SEHNR, CDR2 FQNEAQ (reference sequence). V was cut by 4 bases and J by 0 bases, with 16 bases left in between. The CDR3, as DNA: TGTGCCAGCAGCTCAGGCGCACAGGGACGTAGCAATCAGCCCCAGCATTTT. It translates to CASSSGAQGRSNQPQHF.

This clone was recorded a few times. The rearrangement links TRBV28 to TRBJ1-2; 8 nucleotides align to TRBD1. Germline V CDR1 and CDR2: MDHEN, SYDVKM. The CDR3 covers 15 residues. V lost 4 bases and J lost 5; bases outside the gene matches: 9. The CDR3 DNA follows: TGTGCCAGCAGTTCCCTCGGACAGGGACAATATGGCTACACCTTC. Protein sequence: CASSSLGQGQYGYTF.

CDR3 sequence (DNA): TGTGCCAGCAGCTTGTATCAAAGTGGGAGGGCCGTTGAGCAGTTCTTC. It is translated as CASSLYQSGRAVEQFF. J is TRBJ2-1 and V is TRBV5-4; 7 bases are shared with TRBD2. J lost 9 bases, V lost 1 base, and 13 bases had no gene match. This CDR3 is 16 amino acids long. CDR1 is SGHNT and CDR2 is YYREEE in the germline V gene (reference sequence). The variable domain in full, with the rest retrieved from reference TRBV5-4 and TRBJ2-1, is ETGVTQSPTHLIKTRGQQVTLRCSSQSGHNTVSWYQQALGQGPQFIFQYYREEENGRGNFPPRFSGLQFPNYSSELNVNALELDDSALYLCASSLYQSGRAVEQFFGPGTRLTVL.

J is TRBJ2-3 and V is TRBV7-3, with 8 bases matching TRBD2. Germline CDR1 and CDR2: SGHTA and FQGTGA. This CDR3 comprises 15 residues. The V and J ends lost 5 bases and 6 bases, in that order; junction bases with no gene match: 10. Here the CDR3 DNA reads TGTGCCAGCAGCAGAAACATAGCGGGAACGGATACGCAGTATTTT. Its protein product is CASSRNIAGTDTQYF.

CDR3 protein: CASSLGRGPGGETQYF. In nucleotides, the CDR3 is TGTGCCAGCAGCTTGGGTAGGGGCCCCGGGGGAGAGACCCAGTACTTC. The rearrangement uses TRBV5-8 and TRBJ2-5, with D perhaps matching TRBD2 (6 bases). Deletions cut 0 bases from V and 4 bases from J, with 16 bases between. The germline V gene has CDR1 SGHTS and CDR2 YDEGEE. CDR3 length: 16 residues.

The rearrangement uses TRBV19 and TRBJ2-7; TRBD1 aligns across 7 bases. Germline CDR1 is LNHDA and CDR2 is SQIVND (reference sequence). This CDR3 contains 18 residues. Trimming cost V 2 bases and J 0 bases; bases outside gene matches: 13. CDR3 protein: CASSIMSLGQRLSYEQYF. The DNA for the CDR3 is TGTGCCAGTAGTATAATGAGCCTGGGACAGCGGCTCTCCTACGAGCAGTACTTC. The complete variable domain, with remaining parts taken from reference TRBV19 and TRBJ2-7, reads DGGITQSPKYLFRKEGQNVTLSCEQNLNHDAMYWYRQDPGQGLRLIYYSQIVNDFQKGDIAEGYSVSREKKESFPLTVTSAQKNPTAFYLCASSIMSLGQRLSYEQYFGPGTRLTVT.

V and J are TRBV5-6 and TRBJ1-6, with D possibly TRBD1 on 6 matching bases. CDR1 is SGHDT and CDR2 is YYEEEE in the germline V gene. V was shortened by 6 bases and J by 7 bases, with 14 bases between the two germline ends. This CDR3 region has 14 residues. The CDR3 sequence is CASTQTRGNSPLHF. For the CDR3, the DNA is TGTGCCAGCACCCAAACCAGGGGAAATTCACCCCTCCACTTT.

This chain uses TRBV19 with TRBJ2-1, with 11 bases fitting TRBD2. Germline V gene lookup returns CDR1 LNHDA and CDR2 SQIVND (reference sequence). The junction had 8 bases not matched to a gene; V was cut back by 5 bases and J by 5 bases. The CDR3 spans 16 residues. CDR3: CASSSRLAGRDNEQFF. CDR3 coding DNA: TGTGCCAGTAGTTCAAGACTAGCGGGAAGGGACAATGAGCAGTTCTTC.

The V call is TRBV15, the J call TRBJ1-1; D possibly corresponds to TRBD1 (6 bases). Germline loops: CDR1 LNHNV, CDR2 YYDKDF (reference sequence). The CDR3 loop spans 13 amino acids. V lost 3 bases and J lost 4, with 9 bases in between. Here the CDR3 DNA reads TGTGCCACCAGCAGGAGAGGGGGCACTGAAGCTTTCTTT. Its protein is CATSRRGGTEAFF.

For the CDR3, the DNA is TGTGCGGGGTCGGGACAGAGCACAGATACGCAGTATTTT. Translating gives CAGSGQSTDTQYF. The chain links TRBV2 to TRBJ2-3; 7 positions agree with TRBD1. CDR1 is SNHLY and CDR2 is FYNNEI in the germline V gene. The CDR3 has 13 residues. Full variable domain (remainder filled in from reference TRBV2 and TRBJ2-3): EPEVTQTPSHQVTQMGQEVILRCVPISNHLYFYWYRQILGQKVEFLVSFYNNEISEKSEIFDDQFSVERPDGSNFTLKIRSTKLEDSAMYFCAGSGQSTDTQYFGPGTRLTVL.

This sequence joins TRBV10-1 and TRBJ1-6, with TRBD1 matching over 7 bases. V trimming: 7 bases; J trimming: 0 bases; junction bases outside the gene matches: 6. Germline values: CDR1 WNHNN, CDR2 SYGVQD (reference sequence). This CDR3 has 16 residues. The CDR3 DNA follows: TGCGCCAGCATCCGACAGGGTACCTCCTATAATTCACCCCTCCACTTT. Protein product: CASIRQGTSYNSPLHF.

The chain employs TRBV5-4 and TRBJ2-5; TRBD1 agrees at 10 bases. V dropped 0 bases and J dropped 5; count of bases not matched to a gene: 7. CDR1 is SGHNT, CDR2 YYREEE, per germline (reference sequence). This CDR3 is 16 amino acids long. Here the CDR3 reads CASSLVPTGGLETQYF. CDR3 DNA: TGTGCCAGCAGCTTGGTTCCGACAGGGGGCTTGGAGACCCAGTACTTC. The full variable domain, with the rest looked up from reference TRBV5-4 and TRBJ2-5, is ETGVTQSPTHLIKTRGQQVTLRCSSQSGHNTVSWYQQALGQGPQFIFQYYREEENGRGNFPPRFSGLQFPNYSSELNVNALELDDSALYLCASSLVPTGGLETQYFGPGTRLLVL.

This clone was seen only a few times. V usage is TRBV10-3 and J usage is TRBJ1-2; maybe TRBD1 (6 bases). V was pared by 7 bases and J by 7 bases, with 22 bases between. The germline gives CDR1 ENHRY, CDR2 SYGVKD. This CDR3 contains 15 residues. The DNA of the CDR3 is TGTGCCATCAAAAAAGAGGGCCACGGGGGGGCTGGCTACACCTTC. It specifies CAIKKEGHGGAGYTF.